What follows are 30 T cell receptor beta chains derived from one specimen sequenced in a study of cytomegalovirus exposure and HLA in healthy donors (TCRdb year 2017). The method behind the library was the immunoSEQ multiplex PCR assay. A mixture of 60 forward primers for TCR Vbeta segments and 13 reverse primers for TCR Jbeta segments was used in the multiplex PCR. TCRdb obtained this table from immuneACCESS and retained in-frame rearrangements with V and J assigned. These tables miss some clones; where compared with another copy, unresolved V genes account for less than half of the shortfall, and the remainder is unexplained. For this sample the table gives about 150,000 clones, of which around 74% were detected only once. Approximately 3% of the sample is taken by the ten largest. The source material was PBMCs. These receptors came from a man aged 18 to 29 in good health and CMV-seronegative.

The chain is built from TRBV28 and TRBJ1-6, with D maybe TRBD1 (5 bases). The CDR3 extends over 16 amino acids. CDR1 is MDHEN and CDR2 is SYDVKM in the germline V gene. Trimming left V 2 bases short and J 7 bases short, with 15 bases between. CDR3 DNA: TGTGCCAGCAGTTTACTGGCCCCAGGGCAAAATTCACCCCTCCACTTT. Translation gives CASSLLAPGQNSPLHF.

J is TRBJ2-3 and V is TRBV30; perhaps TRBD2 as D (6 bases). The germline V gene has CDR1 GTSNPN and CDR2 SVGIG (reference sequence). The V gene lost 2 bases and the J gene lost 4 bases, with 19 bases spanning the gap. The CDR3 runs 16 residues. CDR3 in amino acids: CAWSTGLQPGSDTQYF. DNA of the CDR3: TGTGCCTGGAGTACGGGACTCCAACCTGGGTCAGATACGCAGTATTTT.

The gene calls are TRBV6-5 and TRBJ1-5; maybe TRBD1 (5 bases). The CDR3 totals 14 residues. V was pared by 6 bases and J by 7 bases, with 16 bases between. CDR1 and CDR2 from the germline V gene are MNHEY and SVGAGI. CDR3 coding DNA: TGTGCCAGCAGCCTGACGGGGGTTGGGCAGCCCCAGCATTTT. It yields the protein CASSLTGVGQPQHF.

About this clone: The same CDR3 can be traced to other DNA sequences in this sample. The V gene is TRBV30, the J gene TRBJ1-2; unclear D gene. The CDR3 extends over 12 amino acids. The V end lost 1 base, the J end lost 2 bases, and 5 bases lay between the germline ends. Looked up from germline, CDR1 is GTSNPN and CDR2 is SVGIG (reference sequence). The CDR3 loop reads CAWSGGNYGYTF. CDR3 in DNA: TGTGCCTGGAGTGGAGGGAACTATGGCTACACCTTC.

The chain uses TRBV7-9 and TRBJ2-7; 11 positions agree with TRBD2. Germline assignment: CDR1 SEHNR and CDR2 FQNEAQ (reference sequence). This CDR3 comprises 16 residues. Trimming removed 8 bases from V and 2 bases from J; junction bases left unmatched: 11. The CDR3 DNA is TGTGCCAGCCTCGGGGCTAGCGGGGGGAGTACCTACGAGCAGTACTTC. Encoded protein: CASLGASGGSTYEQYF.

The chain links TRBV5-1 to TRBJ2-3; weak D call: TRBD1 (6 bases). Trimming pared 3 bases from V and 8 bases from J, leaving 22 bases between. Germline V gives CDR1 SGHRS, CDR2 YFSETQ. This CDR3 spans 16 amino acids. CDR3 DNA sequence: TGCGCCAGCAGCTACCCTCCAGGGGTCCCAAGGGGTACGCAGTATTTT. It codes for CASSYPPGVPRGTQYF.

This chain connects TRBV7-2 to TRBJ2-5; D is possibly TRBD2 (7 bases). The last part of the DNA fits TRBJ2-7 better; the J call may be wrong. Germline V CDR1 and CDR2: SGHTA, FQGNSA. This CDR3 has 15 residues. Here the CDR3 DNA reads TGTGCCAGCAGGGGGGGGGCGAGTGGGAGATACGAGCAGTACTTC. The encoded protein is CASRGGASGRYEQYF.

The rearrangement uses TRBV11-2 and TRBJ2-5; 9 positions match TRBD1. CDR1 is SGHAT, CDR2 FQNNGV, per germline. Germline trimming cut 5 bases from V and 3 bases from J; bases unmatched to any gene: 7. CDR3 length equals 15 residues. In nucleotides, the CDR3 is TGTGCCAGCAGCGGGCTGGGACAGGGCGAAGAGACCCAGTACTTC. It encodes CASSGLGQGEETQYF. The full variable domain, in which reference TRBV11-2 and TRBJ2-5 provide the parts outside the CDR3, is EAGVAQSPRYKIIEKRQSVAFWCNPISGHATLYWYQQILGQGPKLLIQFQNNGVVDDSQLPKDRFSAERLKGVDSTLKIQPAKLEDSAVYLCASSGLGQGEETQYFGPGTRLLVL.

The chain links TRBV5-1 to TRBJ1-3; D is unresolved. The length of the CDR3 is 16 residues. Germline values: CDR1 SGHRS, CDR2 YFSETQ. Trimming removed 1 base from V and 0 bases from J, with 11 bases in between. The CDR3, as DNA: TGCGCCAGCAGCTTGTCGGTAGGGAGCTCTGGAAACACCATATATTTT. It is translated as CASSLSVGSSGNTIYF.

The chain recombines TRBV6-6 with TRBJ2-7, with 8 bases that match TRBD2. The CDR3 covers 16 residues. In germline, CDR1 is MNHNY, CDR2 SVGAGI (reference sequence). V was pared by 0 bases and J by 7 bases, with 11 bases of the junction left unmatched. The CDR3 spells CASSYSTGGGSLEQYV. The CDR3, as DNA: TGTGCCAGCAGTTACTCGACTGGCGGGGGGTCATTGGAGCAGTACGTC.

The CDR3 DNA reads as TGTGCCAGCAGTTTAGGGACAGGGTCTGGAAACACCATATATTTT. Translating it yields CASSLGTGSGNTIYF. The chain is built from TRBV28 and TRBJ1-3; the match to TRBD1 covers 9 bases. V shed 2 bases and J 1 base; nucleotides not matched to a gene: 0. The germline V gene has CDR1 MDHEN and CDR2 SYDVKM. This CDR3 contains 15 residues.

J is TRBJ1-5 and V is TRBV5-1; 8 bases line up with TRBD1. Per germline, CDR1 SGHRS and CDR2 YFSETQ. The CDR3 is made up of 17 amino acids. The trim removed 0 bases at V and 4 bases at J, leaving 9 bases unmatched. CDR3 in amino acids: CASSLGPLTGDNQPQHF. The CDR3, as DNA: TGCGCCAGCAGCTTGGGGCCCTTGACAGGGGATAATCAGCCCCAGCATTTT.

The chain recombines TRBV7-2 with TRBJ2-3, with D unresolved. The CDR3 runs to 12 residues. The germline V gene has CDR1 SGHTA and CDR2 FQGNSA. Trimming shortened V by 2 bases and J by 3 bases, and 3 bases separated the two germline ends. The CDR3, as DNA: TGTGCCAGCAGCTTACCTACAGATACGCAGTATTTT. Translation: CASSLPTDTQYF.

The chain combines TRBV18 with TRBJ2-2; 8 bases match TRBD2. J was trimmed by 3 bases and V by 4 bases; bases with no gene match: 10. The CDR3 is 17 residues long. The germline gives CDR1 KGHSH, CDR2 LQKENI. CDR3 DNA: TGTGCCAGCTCACGGTTCGGGGGACTAGAATACACCGGGGAGCTGTTTTTT. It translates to CASSRFGGLEYTGELFF.

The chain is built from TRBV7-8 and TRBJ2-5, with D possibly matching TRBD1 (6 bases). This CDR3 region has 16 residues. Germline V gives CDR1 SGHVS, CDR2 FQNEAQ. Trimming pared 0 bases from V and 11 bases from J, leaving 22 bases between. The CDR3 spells CASSLAGGVGAILQYF. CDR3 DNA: TGTGCCAGCAGCTTAGCTGGGGGCGTCGGGGCAATACTACAGTACTTC.

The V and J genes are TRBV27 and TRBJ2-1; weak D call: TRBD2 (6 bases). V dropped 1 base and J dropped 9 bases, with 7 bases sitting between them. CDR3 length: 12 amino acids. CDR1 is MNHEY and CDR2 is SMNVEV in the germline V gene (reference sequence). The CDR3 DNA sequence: TGTGCCAGCAGTTTATTGGGAGGTGAGCAGTTCTTC. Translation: CASSLLGGEQFF.

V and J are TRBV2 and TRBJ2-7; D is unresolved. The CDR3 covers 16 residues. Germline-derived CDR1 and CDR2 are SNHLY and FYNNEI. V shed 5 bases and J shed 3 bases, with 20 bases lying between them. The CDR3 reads CASSSPRSTAGYEQYF. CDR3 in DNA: TGTGCCAGCAGTTCACCCCGTTCTACAGCCGGCTACGAGCAGTACTTC.

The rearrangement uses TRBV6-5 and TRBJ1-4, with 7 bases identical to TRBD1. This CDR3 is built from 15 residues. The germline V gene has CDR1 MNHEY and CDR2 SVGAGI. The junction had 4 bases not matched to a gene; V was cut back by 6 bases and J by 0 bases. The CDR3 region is CASRRQGATNEKLFF. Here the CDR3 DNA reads TGTGCCAGCAGGCGACAGGGAGCAACTAATGAAAAACTGTTTTTT.

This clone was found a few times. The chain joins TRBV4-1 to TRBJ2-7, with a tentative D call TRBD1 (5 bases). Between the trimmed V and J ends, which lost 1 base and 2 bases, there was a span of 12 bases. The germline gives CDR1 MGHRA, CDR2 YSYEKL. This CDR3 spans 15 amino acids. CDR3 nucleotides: TGCGCCAGCAGCCAAGTGGCTACAGGAGCCTACGAGCAGTACTTC. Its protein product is CASSQVATGAYEQYF.

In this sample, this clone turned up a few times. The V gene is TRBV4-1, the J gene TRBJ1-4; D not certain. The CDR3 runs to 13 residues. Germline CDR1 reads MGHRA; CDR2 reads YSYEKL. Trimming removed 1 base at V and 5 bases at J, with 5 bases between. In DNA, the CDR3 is TGCGCCAGCAGCCAAGTGAGGAATGAAAAACTGTTTTTT. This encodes CASSQVRNEKLFF.

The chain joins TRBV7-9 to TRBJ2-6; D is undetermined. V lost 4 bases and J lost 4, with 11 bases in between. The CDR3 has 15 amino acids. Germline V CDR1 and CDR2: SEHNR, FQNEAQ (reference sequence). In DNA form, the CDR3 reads TGTGCCAGCAGCTCAGACTCCTGGGGGGCCAACGTCCTGACTTTC. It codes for CASSSDSWGANVLTF.

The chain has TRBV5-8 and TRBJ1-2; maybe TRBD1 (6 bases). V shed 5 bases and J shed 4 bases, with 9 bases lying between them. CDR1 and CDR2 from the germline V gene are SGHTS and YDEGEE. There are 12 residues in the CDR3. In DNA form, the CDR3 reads TGTGCCAGCAGAGACAGGAGCTATGGCTACACCTTC. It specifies CASRDRSYGYTF.

In nucleotides, the CDR3 is TGTGCCAGCAGTGAAGGGACAGCAAACACAGATACGCAGTATTTT. It encodes CASSEGTANTDTQYF. This chain connects TRBV2 to TRBJ2-3; D possibly corresponds to TRBD1 (6 bases). Trimming pared 1 base from V and 2 bases from J, leaving 10 bases between. Germline V gives CDR1 SNHLY, CDR2 FYNNEI. This CDR3 is built from 15 residues.

DNA for the CDR3: TGTGCCAGCAGCTCCCCACTGACAGGGGGCTATGGCTACACCTTC. Translated: CASSSPLTGGYGYTF. The gene calls are TRBV5-4 and TRBJ1-2, with 9 bases aligning to TRBD1. The germline V gene encodes CDR1 SGHNT and CDR2 YYREEE (reference sequence). With 3 bases clipped from V and 4 bases from J, the junction kept 7 bases outside the gene matches. CDR3 length: 15 amino acids.

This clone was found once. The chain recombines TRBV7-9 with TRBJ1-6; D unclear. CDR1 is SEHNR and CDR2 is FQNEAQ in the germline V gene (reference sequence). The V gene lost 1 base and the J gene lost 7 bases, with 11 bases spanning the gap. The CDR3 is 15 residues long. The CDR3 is CASSLVVMGNSPLHF. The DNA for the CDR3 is TGTGCCAGCAGCTTAGTAGTGATGGGCAATTCACCCCTCCACTTT.

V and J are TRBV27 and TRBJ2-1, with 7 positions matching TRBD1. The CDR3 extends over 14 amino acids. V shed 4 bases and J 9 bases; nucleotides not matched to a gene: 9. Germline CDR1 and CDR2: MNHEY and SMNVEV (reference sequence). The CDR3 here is CASSYTEGAGEQFF. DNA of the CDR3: TGTGCCAGCAGTTATACTGAGGGGGCGGGTGAGCAGTTCTTC.

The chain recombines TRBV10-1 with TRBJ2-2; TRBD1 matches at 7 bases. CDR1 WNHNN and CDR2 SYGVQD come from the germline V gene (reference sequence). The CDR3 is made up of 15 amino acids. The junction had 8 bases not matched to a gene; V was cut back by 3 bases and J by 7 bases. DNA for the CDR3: TGCGCCAGCAGTGACTCCGGGACAGTGCTCGGGGAGCTGTTTTTT. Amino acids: CASSDSGTVLGELFF.

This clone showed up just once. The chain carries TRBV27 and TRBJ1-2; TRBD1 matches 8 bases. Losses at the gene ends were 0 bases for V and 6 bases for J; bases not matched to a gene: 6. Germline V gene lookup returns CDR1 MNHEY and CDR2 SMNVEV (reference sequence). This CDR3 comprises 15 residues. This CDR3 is CASSLSGRGLHGYTF. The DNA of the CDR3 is TGTGCCAGCAGTTTATCGGGCAGGGGGCTTCATGGCTACACCTTC.

The CDR3 loop reads CASSLISRDRETQYF. The CDR3 bases are TGCGCCAGCAGCCTTATCTCGCGGGACAGAGAGACCCAGTACTTC. The chain is built from TRBV4-3 and TRBJ2-5, with a weak D call TRBD1 (7 bases). V gave up 4 bases and J gave up 4 bases, with 16 bases separating them. Germline V lookup: CDR1 LGHNA, CDR2 YSLEER. The CDR3 contains 15 residues.

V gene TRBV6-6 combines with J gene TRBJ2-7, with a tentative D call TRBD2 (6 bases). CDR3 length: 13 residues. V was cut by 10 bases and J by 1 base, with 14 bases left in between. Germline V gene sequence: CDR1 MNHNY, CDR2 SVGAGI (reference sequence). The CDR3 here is CATVEGGSYEQYF. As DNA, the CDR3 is TGTGCCACGGTGGAGGGTGGGTCCTACGAGCAGTACTTC.